The 10 T cell receptor beta chains below were found in one sample sequenced in a study of identical twins. TCRdb reprocessed the 5' RACE reads via MiXCR and lists one record per CDR3 protein. Of 350,000 or so distinct CDR3 sequences listed, 10% to 15% are singletons. The sample also formed part of further work on yellow fever vaccine responses in identical twins.

Specimen: CD8+ T cells sorted from blood. Receptors were obtained from a woman younger than 35 in good health.

This chain connects TRBV15 to TRBJ1-4; the D is unclear. The CDR3 has 14 amino acids. V was cut by 4 bases and J by 0 bases, with 6 bases left in between. Germline lookup yields CDR1 LNHNV and CDR2 YYDKDF (reference sequence). In DNA form, the CDR3 reads TGTGCCACCAGCATCTATGCAACTAATGAAAAACTGTTTTTT. Its protein product is CATSIYATNEKLFF.

This clonotype showed up many times. The J gene is TRBJ2-2, the V gene TRBV15; TRBD2 aligns across 11 bases. The CDR3 covers 17 residues. Losses at the gene ends were 1 base for V and 5 bases for J; bases not matched to a gene: 6. The germline CDR1 and CDR2 sequences are LNHNV and YYDKDF (reference sequence). CDR3 in DNA: TGTGCCACCAGCAGAGGACTAGCGGGATATGTGACCGGGGAGCTGTTTTTT. Residues: CATSRGLAGYVTGELFF.

The table lists this clonotype with many counts. The chain combines TRBV15 with TRBJ2-1; D is unclear. V lost 0 bases and J lost 6, with 12 bases in between. CDR3 length: 15 residues. The germline gives CDR1 LNHNV, CDR2 YYDKDF (reference sequence). In DNA form, the CDR3 reads TGTGCCACCAGCAGAGAAGTGGGATCGGTCAATGAGCAGTTCTTC. This codes for CATSREVGSVNEQFF.

V usage is TRBV9 and J usage is TRBJ2-1, with TRBD2 matching 10 bases. The V gene end was trimmed by 2 bases and the J gene end by 1 base; junction bases not matched to a gene: 3. This CDR3 contains 16 residues. CDR1 is SGDLS, CDR2 YYNGEE, per germline. In nucleotides, the CDR3 is TGTGCCAGCAGCGTTCAAGCGGGAGGGTCCTACAATGAGCAGTTCTTC. Protein: CASSVQAGGSYNEQFF.

The chain employs TRBV28 and TRBJ1-2; D uncertain. Germline V gives CDR1 MDHEN, CDR2 SYDVKM. There are 16 residues in the CDR3. Trimming removed 6 bases at V and 2 bases at J, with 19 bases between. CDR3 sequence (DNA): TGTGCCAGCAGCATCCCCGGGGTAGGAGGCAACTATGGCTACACCTTC. Its translation is CASSIPGVGGNYGYTF.

This clonotype was seen a handful of times. This sequence joins TRBV15 and TRBJ2-1; no reliable D call. Trimming removed 1 base at V and 1 base at J, with 8 bases between. CDR1 and CDR2 from the germline V gene are LNHNV and YYDKDF (reference sequence). CDR3 size: 15 residues. DNA for the CDR3: TGTGCCACCAGCAGAGCTGCGCAATCCTACAATGAGCAGTTCTTC. This sequence encodes CATSRAAQSYNEQFF.

This clonotype was found a few times. The V gene is TRBV7-2, the J gene TRBJ2-1; TRBD2 is a possible D gene (5 bases). The CDR3 length is 15 residues. The V and J ends lost 1 base and 4 bases respectively, with 11 bases between them. Germline CDR1 reads SGHTA; CDR2 reads FQGNSA. The CDR3 nucleotides read TGTGCCAGCAGCTTAGAGTGGACTGATTACAATGAGCAGTTCTTC. Protein product: CASSLEWTDYNEQFF.

This clonotype was seen at least ten times. V is TRBV10-3 and J is TRBJ1-4; TRBD1 might be the D (5 bases). The length of the CDR3 is 14 residues. Germline V gives CDR1 ENHRY, CDR2 SYGVKD. V was trimmed by 3 bases and J by 5 bases, leaving 10 bases between them. The CDR3 DNA sequence: TGTGCCATCAGTGACCGGGGCCAAAATGAAAAACTGTTTTTT. Translating gives CAISDRGQNEKLFF.

This clonotype was detected only a few times. The chain links TRBV2 to TRBJ2-7, with D possibly TRBD2 on 5 matching bases. The V and J ends lost 2 bases and 6 bases respectively, with 14 bases between them. Germline loops: CDR1 SNHLY, CDR2 FYNNEI. The CDR3 has 14 residues. The CDR3 loop is CASSESGWVFEQYF. The DNA of the CDR3 is TGTGCCAGCAGTGAATCGGGGTGGGTGTTCGAGCAGTACTTC.

V is TRBV2 and J is TRBJ1-5; 12 positions agree with TRBD1. This CDR3 contains 15 residues. Germline lookup yields CDR1 SNHLY and CDR2 FYNNEI. With 6 bases clipped from V and 7 bases from J, the junction kept 7 bases outside the gene matches. CDR3 DNA sequence: TGTGCCAGCAGAGACGGGACAGGGGGCGCACAGCCCCAGCATTTT. It is translated as CASRDGTGGAQPQHF.